This entry concerns a single T cell receptor (beta chain). The antigen is unknown. These data originate in a study of shared clonotypes between healthy human individuals. Study-wide context: Each donor's CD8 memory used one plate, CD8 naive two, each CD4 subset three. General study points: A few donors showed sharing of around 5% of naive CD4 clonotypes. Despite large depth, sorted-subset datasets appeared incompletely sequenced.

Clones were read by immunoSEQ multiplex PCR, and TCRdb kept only the in-frame ones, dropping some. The data show roughly 500,000 clones, less than 96% seen once. Germline CDR1 and CDR2: SGHVS and FNYEAQ. Trimming took off 2 bases at V and 7 bases at J, with 6 bases between the two ends. The CDR3 runs to 12 residues. Sequencing used naive CD4+ T cells sorted from blood. Sample subset: CD45RA+ positively selected. This chain joins TRBV7-6 and TRBJ2-1; unclear D gene. The sequence was collected from a woman aged 25 to 39 in good health. CDR3 protein: CASSLNPNEQFF. In DNA form, the CDR3 reads TGTGCCAGCAGCTTAAACCCGAATGAGCAGTTCTTC.